This T cell receptor beta chain emerged from a study of blood T cells in healthy people across ages. Alongside a J-beta primer mix, a sample-barcoded 5' primer served in a second PCR lasting roughly 7 to 11 cycles. MiXCR, run by TCRdb on the 5' RACE reads, gives a single entry per CDR3 protein. The sample consists of 1.5 million to 2 million distinct CDR3 sequences, about 30% of them appearing once. This clonotype showed up many times. Its cognate antigen is unknown. CDR3 length: 15 residues. Germline lookup yields CDR1 MGHRA and CDR2 YSYEKL. Trimming removed 5 bases from V and 2 bases from J; junction bases left unmatched: 7. Study-wide findings and caveats: Versus aged donors, long-lived donors had higher diversity and more naive CD4+ cells. With donor CMV status unknown, expanded clonotype changes were possibly confounded. Researchers said unsorted PBMCs prevented a conclusive naive versus antigen-experienced comparison.

The rearrangement joins TRBV4-1 to TRBJ2-7; 9 bases align to TRBD2. This clonotype originated in a woman in her 30s in good health. Sequenced sample: blood. The CDR3 region is CASSTTSGGPYEQYF. In DNA form, the CDR3 reads TGCGCCAGCAGCACTACGAGCGGGGGGCCCTACGAGCAGTACTTC.